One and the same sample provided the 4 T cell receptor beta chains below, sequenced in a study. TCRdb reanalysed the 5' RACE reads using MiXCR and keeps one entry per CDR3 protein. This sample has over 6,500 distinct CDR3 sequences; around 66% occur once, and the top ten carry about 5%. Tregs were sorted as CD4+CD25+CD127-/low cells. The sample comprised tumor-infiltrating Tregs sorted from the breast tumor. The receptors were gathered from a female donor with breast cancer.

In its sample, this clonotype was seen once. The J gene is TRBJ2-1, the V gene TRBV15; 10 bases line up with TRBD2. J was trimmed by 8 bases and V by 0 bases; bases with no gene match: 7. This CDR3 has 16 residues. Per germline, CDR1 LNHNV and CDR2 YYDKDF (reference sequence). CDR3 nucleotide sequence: TGTGCCACCAGCAGAGATCTAGCGGGAGTGGTCGATGAGCAGTTCTTC. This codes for CATSRDLAGVVDEQFF.

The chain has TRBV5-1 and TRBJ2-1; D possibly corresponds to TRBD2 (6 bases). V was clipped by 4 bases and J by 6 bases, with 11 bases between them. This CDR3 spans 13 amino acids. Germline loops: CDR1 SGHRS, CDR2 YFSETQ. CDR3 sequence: CASSPTGGNEQFF. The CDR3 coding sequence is TGCGCCAGCAGCCCGACCGGGGGCAATGAGCAGTTCTTC.

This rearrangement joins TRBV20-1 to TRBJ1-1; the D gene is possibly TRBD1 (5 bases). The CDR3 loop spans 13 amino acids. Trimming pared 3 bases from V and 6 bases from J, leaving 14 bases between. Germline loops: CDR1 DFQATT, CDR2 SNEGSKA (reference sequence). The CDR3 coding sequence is TGCAGTGCTAGTCCACCAGGGTCCCCTGAAGCTTTCTTT. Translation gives CSASPPGSPEAFF.

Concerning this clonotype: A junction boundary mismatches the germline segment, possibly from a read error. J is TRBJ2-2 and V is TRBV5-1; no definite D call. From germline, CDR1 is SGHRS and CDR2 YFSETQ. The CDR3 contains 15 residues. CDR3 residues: CASSLGAANNGELFF. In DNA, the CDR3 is TGCGCCAGCAGCTTGGGTGCGGCGAACAACGGGGAGCTGTTTTTT.